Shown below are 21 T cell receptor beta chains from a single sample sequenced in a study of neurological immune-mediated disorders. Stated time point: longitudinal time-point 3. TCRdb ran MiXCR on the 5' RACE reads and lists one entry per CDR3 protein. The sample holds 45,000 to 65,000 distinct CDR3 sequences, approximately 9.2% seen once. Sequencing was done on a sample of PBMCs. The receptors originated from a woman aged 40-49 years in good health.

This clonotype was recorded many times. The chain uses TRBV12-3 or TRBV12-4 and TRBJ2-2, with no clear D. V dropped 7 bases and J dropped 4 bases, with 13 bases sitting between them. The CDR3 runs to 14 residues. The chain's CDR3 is CASTPPWVTGELFF. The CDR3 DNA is TGTGCCAGCACACCCCCTTGGGTCACCGGGGAGCTGTTTTTT.

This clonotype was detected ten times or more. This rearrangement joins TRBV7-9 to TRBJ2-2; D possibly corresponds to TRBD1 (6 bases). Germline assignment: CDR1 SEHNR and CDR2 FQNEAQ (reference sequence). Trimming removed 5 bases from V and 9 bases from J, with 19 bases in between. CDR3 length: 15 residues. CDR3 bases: TGTGCCAGCAGCCACTTTGGACAGAAGACAAGGGAGCTGTTTTTT. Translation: CASSHFGQKTRELFF.

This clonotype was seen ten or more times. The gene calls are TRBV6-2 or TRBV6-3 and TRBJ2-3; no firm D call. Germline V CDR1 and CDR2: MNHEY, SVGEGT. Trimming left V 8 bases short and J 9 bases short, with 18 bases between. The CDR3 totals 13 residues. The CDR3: CASLQANIGTQYF. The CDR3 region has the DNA TGTGCCAGCTTGCAGGCCAACATCGGGACGCAGTATTTT.

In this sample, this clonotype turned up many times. The CDR3 loop is CASSFLLLAGDTQYF. DNA for the CDR3: TGTGCCAGCAGCTTCCTTTTACTAGCAGGAGATACGCAGTATTTT. The gene calls are TRBV5-6 and TRBJ2-3, with D possibly being TRBD2 (6 bases). Germline CDR1 is SGHDT and CDR2 is YYEEEE. Between the trimmed V and J ends, which lost 2 bases and 5 bases, there was a span of 15 bases. This CDR3 spans 15 amino acids.

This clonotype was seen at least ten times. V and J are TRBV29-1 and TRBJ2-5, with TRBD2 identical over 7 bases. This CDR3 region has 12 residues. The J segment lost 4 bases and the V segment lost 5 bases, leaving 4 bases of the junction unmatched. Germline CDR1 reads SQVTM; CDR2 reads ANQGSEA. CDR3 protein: CSVPTGGETQYF. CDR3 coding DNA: TGCAGCGTTCCGACGGGGGGAGAGACCCAGTACTTC.

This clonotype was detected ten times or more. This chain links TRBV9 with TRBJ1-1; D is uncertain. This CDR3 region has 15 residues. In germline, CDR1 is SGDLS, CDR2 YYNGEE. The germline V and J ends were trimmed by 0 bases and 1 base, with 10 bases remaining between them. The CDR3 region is CASSVGWGTNTEAFF. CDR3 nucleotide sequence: TGTGCCAGCAGCGTAGGTTGGGGAACGAACACTGAAGCTTTCTTT.

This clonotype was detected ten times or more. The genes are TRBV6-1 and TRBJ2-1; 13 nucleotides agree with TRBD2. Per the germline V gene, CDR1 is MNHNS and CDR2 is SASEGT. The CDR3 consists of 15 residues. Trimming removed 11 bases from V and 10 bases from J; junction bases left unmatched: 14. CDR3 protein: CAGNGGTSGIREQFF. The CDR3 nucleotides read TGTGCCGGAAATGGCGGGACTAGCGGGATTCGGGAGCAGTTCTTC.

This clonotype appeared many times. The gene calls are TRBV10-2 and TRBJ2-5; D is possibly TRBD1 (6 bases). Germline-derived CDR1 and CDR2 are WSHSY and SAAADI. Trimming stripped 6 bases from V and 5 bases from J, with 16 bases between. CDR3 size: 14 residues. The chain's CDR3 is CASRALSGQETQYF. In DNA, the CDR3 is TGCGCCAGCAGAGCACTCTCCGGACAGGAGACCCAGTACTTC.

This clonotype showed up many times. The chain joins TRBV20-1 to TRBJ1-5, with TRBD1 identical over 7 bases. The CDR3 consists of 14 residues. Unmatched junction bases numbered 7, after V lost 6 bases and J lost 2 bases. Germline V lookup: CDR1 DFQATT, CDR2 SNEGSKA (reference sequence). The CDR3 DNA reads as TGCAGTGCCCAGACAGGGCCGGGCAATCAGCCCCAGCATTTT. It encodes CSAQTGPGNQPQHF.

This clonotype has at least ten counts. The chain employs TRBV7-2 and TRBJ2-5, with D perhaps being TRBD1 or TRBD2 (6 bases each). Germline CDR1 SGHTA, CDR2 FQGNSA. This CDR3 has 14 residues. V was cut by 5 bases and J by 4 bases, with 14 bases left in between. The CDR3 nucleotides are TGTGCCAGCAGCGAACAGGGACTCGGAGAGACCCAGTACTTC. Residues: CASSEQGLGETQYF.

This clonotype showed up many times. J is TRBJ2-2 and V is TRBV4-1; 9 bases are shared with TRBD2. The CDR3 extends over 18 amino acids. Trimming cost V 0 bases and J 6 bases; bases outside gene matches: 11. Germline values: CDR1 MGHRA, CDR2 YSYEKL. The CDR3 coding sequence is TGCGCCAGCAGCCAAGATTCTCTAGCGGGGTGGAGCGCCGGGGAGCTGTTTTTT. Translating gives CASSQDSLAGWSAGELFF.

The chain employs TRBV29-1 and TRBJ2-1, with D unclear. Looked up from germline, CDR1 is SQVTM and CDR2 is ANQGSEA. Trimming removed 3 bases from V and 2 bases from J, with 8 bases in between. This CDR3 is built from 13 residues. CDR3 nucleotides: TGCAGCGTTGAGGTAGGTGCCTACAATGAGCAGTTCTTC. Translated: CSVEVGAYNEQFF.

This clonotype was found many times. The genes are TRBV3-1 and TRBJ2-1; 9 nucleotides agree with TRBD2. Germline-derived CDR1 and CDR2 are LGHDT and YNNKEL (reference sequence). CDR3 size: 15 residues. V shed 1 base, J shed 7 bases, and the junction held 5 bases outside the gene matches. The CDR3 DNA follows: TGTGCCAGCAGCCAAGGGATAGCGGGGGTGAATGAGCAGTTCTTC. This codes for CASSQGIAGVNEQFF.

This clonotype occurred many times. The CDR3 DNA reads as TGTGCCACCAGTGAGGCACAAACCCAGCCCCAGCATTTT. Translating gives CATSEAQTQPQHF. The chain uses TRBV24-1 and TRBJ1-5; D remains unclear. Germline loops: CDR1 KGHDR, CDR2 SFDVKD. This CDR3 has 13 amino acids. Trimming pared 4 bases from V and 7 bases from J, leaving 10 bases between.

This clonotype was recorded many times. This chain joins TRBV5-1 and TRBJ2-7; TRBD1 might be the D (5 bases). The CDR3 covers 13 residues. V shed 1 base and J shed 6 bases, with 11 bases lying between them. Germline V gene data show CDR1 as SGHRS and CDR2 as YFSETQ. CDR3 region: CASSLSRGSEQYF. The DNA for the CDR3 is TGCGCCAGCAGCTTGTCAAGGGGCAGCGAGCAGTACTTC.

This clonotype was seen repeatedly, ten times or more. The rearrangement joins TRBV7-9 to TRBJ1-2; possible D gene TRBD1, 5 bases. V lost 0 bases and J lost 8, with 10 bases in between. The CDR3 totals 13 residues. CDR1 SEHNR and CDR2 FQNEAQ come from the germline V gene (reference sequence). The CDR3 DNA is TGTGCCAGCAGCTTAGCTGGGGGAAACGGCTACACCTTC. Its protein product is CASSLAGGNGYTF.

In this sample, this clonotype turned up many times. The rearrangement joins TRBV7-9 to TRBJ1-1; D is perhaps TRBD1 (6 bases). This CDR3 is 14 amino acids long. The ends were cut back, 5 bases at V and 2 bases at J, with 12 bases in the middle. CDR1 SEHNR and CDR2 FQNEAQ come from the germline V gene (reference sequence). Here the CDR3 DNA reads TGTGCCAGCAGCCCTGGACAGAGAAACACTGAAGCTTTCTTT. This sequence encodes CASSPGQRNTEAFF.

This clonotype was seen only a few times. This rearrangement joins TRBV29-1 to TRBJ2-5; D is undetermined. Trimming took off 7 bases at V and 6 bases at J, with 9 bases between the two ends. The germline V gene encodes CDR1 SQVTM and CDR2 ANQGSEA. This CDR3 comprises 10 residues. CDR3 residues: CSASMQTQYF. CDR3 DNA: TGCAGCGCCTCGATGCAGACCCAGTACTTC.

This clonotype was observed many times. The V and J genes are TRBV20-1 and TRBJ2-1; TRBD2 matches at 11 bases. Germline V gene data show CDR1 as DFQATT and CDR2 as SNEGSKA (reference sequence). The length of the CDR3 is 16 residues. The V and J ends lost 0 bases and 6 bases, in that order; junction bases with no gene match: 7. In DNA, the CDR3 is TGCAGTGCTAGAGAGGCTAGCGGGAGGATGGCCAATGAGCAGTTCTTC. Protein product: CSAREASGRMANEQFF.

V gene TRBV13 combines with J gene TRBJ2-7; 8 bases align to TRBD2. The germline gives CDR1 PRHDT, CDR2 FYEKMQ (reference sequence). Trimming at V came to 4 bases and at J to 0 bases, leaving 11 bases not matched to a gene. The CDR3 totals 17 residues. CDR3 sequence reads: CASSSTFGLALSYEQYF. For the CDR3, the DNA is TGTGCCAGCAGCTCCACCTTTGGACTAGCCCTCTCCTACGAGCAGTACTTC.

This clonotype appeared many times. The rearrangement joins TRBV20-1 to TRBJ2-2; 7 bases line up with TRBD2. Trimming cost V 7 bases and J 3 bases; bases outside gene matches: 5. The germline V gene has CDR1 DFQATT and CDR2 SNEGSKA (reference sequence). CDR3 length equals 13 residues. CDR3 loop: CSVQGGHTGELFF. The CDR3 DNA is TGCAGTGTTCAGGGAGGGCACACCGGGGAGCTGTTTTTT.